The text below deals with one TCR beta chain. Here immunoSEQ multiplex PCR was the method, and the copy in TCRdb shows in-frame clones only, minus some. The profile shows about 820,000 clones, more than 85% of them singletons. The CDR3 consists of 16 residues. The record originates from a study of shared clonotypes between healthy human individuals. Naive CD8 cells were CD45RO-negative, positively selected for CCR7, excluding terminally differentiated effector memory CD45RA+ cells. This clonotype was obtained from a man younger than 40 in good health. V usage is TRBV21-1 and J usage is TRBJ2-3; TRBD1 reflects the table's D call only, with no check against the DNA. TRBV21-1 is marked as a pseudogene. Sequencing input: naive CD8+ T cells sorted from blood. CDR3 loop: CASSKKTNSSTDTQYF. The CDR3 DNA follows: TGTGCCAGCAGCAAGAAGACAAACTCTAGCACAGATACGCAGTATTTT.